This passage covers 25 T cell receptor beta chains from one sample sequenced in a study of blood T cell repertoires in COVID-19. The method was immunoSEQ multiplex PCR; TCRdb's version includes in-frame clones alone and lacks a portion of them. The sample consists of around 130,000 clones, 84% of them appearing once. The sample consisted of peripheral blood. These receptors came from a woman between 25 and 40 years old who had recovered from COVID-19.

The CDR3 DNA reads as TGCAGTGCCCGGGAGGCCACTGAAGCTTTCTTT. Protein product: CSAREATEAFF. The V call is TRBV20-1, the J call TRBJ1-1; D unclear. CDR3 size: 11 residues. The ends were cut back, 6 bases at V and 4 bases at J, with 9 bases in the middle. CDR1 and CDR2 (germline): DFQATT, SNEGSKA (reference sequence).

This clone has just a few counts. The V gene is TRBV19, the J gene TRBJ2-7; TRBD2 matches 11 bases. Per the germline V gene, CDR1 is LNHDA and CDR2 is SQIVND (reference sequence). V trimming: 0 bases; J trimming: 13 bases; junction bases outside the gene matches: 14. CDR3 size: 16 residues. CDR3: CASSIDLRLAGGDYYF. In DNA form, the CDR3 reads TGTGCCAGTAGTATAGATCTTCGGCTAGCGGGAGGTGATTACTACTTC.

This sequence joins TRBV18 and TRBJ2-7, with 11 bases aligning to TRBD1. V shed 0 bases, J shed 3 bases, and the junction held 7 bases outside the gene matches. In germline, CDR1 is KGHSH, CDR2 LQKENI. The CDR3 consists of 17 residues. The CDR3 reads CASSPPGRGQGVYEQYF. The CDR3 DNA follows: TGTGCCAGCTCACCACCGGGGCGGGGACAGGGGGTCTACGAGCAGTACTTC. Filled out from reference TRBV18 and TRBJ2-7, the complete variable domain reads NAGVMQNPRHLVRRRGQEARLRCSPMKGHSHVYWYRQLPEEGLKFMVYLQKENIIDESGMPKERFSAEFPKEGPSILRIQQVVRGDSAAYFCASSPPGRGQGVYEQYFGPGTRLTVT.

CDR3 nucleotide sequence: TGTGCCAGTACCGGGCCGGGACAGGATTTCCCAAGCTATGGCTACACCTTC. It specifies CASTGPGQDFPSYGYTF. The V call is TRBV19, the J call TRBJ1-2, with 8 bases fitting TRBD1. The CDR3 consists of 17 residues. J lost 4 bases, V lost 7 bases, and 17 bases had no gene match. CDR1 and CDR2 from the germline V gene are LNHDA and SQIVND (reference sequence).

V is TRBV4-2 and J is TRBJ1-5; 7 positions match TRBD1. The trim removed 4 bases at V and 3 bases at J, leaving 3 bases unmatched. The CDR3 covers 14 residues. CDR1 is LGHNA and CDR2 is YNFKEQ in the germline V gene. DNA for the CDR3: TGTGCCAGCAGCCGCGACAGGGCCAATCAGCCCCAGCATTTT. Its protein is CASSRDRANQPQHF.

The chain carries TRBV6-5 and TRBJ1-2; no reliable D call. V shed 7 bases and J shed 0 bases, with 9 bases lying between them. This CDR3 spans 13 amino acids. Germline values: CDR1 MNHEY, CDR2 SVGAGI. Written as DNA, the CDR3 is TGTGCCAGCACCTCCCGAGCTAACTATGGCTACACCTTC. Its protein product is CASTSRANYGYTF.

CDR3 DNA: TGTGCCAGTACACCCGGGACTAGAACCCGGGCCAACGTCCTGACTTTC. Encoded protein: CASTPGTRTRANVLTF. The rearrangement uses TRBV2 and TRBJ2-6, with TRBD2 identical over 8 bases. The ends lost 9 bases at V and 5 bases at J; junction bases unmatched: 12. Germline-derived CDR1 and CDR2 are SNHLY and FYNNEI. This CDR3 is 16 amino acids long.

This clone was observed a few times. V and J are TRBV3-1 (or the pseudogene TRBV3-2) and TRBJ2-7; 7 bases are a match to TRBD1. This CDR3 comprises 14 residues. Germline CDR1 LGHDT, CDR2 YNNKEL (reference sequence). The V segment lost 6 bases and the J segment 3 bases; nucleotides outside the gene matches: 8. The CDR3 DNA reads TGTGCCAGCAGTACCACGACAGGGAGCTACGAGCAGTACTTC. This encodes CASSTTTGSYEQYF.

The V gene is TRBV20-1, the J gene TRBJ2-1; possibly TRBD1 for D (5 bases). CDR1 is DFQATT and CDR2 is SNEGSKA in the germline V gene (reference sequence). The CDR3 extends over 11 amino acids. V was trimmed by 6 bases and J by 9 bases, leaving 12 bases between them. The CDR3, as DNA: TGCAGTGCACTCCAGGGCGGTGAGCAGTTCTTC. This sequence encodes CSALQGGEQFF.

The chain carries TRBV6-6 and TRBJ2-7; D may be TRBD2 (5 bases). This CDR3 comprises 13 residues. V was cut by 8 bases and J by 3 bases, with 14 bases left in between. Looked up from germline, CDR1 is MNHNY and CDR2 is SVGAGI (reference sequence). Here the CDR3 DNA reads TGTGCCAGCCTCAAAAGTGGGAGCTACGAGCAGTACTTC. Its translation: CASLKSGSYEQYF.

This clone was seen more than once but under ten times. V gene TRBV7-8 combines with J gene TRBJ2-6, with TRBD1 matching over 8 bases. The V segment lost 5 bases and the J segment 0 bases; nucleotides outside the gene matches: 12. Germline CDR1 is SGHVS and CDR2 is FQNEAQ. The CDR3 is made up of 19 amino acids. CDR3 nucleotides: TGTGCCAGCAGCCCTAGGGACAGGATGACTACCTCTGGGGCCAACGTCCTGACTTTC. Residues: CASSPRDRMTTSGANVLTF.

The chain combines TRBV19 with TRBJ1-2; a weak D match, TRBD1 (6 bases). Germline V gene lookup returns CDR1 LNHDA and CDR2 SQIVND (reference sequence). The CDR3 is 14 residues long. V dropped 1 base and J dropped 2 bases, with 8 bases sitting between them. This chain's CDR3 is CASSIGQGNYGYTF. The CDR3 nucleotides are TGTGCCAGTAGTATAGGGCAGGGGAACTATGGCTACACCTTC.

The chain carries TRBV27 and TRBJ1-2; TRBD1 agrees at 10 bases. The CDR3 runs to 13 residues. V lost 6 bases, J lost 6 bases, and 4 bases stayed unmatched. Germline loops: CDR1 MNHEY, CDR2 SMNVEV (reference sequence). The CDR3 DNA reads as TGTGCCAGCAGAACTGACAGGGGGCATGGCTACACCTTC. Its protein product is CASRTDRGHGYTF.

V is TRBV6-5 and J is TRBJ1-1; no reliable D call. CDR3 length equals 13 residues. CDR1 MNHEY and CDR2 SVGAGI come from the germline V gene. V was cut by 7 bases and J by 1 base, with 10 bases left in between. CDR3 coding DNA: TGTGCCAGCAAGATACGGGGGAACACTGAAGCTTTCTTT. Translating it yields CASKIRGNTEAFF.

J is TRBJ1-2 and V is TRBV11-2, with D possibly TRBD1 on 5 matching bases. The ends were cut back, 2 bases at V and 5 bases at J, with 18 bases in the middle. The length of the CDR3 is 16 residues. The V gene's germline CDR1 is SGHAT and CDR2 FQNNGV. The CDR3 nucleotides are TGTGCCAGCAGCTTAAATTCTGGGCTTCCAGGGTATGGCTACACCTTC. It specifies CASSLNSGLPGYGYTF. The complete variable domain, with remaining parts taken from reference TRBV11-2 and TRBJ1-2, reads EAGVAQSPRYKIIEKRQSVAFWCNPISGHATLYWYQQILGQGPKLLIQFQNNGVVDDSQLPKDRFSAERLKGVDSTLKIQPAKLEDSAVYLCASSLNSGLPGYGYTFGSGTRLTVV.

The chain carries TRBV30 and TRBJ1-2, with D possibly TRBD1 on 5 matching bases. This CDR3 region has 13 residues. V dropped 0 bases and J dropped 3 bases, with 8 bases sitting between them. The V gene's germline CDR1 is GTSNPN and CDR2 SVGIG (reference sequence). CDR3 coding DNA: TGTGCCTGGAGTGTCGGGGGGGACTATGGCTACACCTTC. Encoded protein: CAWSVGGDYGYTF. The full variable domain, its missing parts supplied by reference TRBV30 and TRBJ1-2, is SQTIHQWPATLVQPVGSPLSLECTVEGTSNPNLYWYRQAAGRGLQLLFYSVGIGQISSEVPQNLSASRPQDRQFILSSKKLLLSDSGFYLCAWSVGGDYGYTFGSGTRLTVV.

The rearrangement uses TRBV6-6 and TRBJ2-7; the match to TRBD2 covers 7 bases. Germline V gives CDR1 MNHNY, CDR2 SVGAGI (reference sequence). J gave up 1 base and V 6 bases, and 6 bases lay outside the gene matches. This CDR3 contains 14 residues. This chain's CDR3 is CASSPGGLSYEQYF. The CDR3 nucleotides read TGTGCCAGCAGCCCGGGGGGACTTTCCTACGAGCAGTACTTC.

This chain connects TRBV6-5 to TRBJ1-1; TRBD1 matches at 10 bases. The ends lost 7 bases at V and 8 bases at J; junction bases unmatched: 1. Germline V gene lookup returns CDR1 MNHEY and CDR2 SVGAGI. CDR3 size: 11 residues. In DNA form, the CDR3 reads TGTGCCAGCAAGGGACAGGGGGAAGCTTTCTTT. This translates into CASKGQGEAFF.

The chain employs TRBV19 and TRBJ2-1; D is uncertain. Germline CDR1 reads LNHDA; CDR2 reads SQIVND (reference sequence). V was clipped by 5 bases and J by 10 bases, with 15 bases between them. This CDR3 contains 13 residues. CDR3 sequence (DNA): TGTGCCAGTAGTCCGAGTCAGGTTGGCGAGCAGTTCTTC. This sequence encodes CASSPSQVGEQFF.

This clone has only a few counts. Here the CDR3 DNA reads TGTGCCAGCAGTTTATACGGGGGTAACTACGAGCAGTACTTC. Its translation is CASSLYGGNYEQYF. The chain carries TRBV27 and TRBJ2-7; D perhaps matches TRBD2 (6 bases). Trimming took 1 base from V and 3 from J, leaving 10 bases between them. This CDR3 is 14 amino acids long. The germline CDR1 and CDR2 sequences are MNHEY and SMNVEV (reference sequence).

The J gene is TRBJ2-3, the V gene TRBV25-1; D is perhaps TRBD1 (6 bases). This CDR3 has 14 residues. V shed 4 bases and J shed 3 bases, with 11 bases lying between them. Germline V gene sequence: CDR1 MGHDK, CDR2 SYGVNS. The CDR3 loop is CASSGGPGTDTQYF. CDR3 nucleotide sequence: TGTGCCAGCAGTGGGGGGCCTGGAACAGATACGCAGTATTTT.

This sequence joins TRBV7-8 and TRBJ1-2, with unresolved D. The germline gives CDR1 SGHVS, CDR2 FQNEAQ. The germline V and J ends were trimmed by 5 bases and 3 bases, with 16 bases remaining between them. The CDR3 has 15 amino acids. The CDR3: CASSPHAAGYYGYTF. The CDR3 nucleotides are TGTGCCAGCAGCCCCCACGCGGCGGGCTACTATGGCTACACCTTC.

The CDR3 sequence: CASSEGTASYGYTF. The CDR3 DNA is TGTGCCAGCAGTGAGGGGACAGCCTCCTATGGCTACACCTTC. The V and J genes are TRBV6-1 and TRBJ1-2, with 7 bases that match TRBD1. V gave up 3 bases and J gave up 4 bases; unmatched junction bases: 5. CDR1 is MNHNS, CDR2 SASEGT, per germline. The CDR3 extends over 14 amino acids.

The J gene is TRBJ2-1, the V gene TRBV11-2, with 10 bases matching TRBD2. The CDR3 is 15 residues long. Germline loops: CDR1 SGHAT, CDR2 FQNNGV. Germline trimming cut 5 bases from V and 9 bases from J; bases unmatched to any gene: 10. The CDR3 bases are TGTGCCAGCAGCCCCAGACTAGCGGGCCTTAGTGAGCAGTTCTTC. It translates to CASSPRLAGLSEQFF.

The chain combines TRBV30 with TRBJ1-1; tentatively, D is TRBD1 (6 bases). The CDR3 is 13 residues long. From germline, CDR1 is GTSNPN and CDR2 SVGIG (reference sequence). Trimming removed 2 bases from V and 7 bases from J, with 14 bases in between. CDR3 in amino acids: CAWSRQGSLEAFF. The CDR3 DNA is TGTGCCTGGAGTCGCCAGGGGTCCCTTGAAGCTTTCTTT.